This TCR beta chain was retrieved from a study of shared clonotypes between healthy human individuals. The CDR3 loop spans 15 amino acids. J was trimmed by 0 bases and V by 6 bases; bases with no gene match: 5. In germline, CDR1 is MDHEN, CDR2 SYDVKM. When replicate PCRs were run on unsorted PBMC, they used approximately 300 ng DNA, approximately 31,000 T cell genomes. Sequenced by immunoSEQ multiplex PCR; TCRdb stores in-frame clones only, minus some. There are approximately 440,000 clones in the sample; roughly 80% occur only once, and about 12% lies in the top ten. This chain joins TRBV28 and TRBJ2-1; 7 positions match TRBD1. Sequencing input: PBMCs. The TCR sequence derives from a woman aged 40 to 50 in good health. Some clones in this sample may be carry-over from other donors' samples. CDR3 in amino acids: CASSPGGSSYNEQFF. The DNA for the CDR3 is TGTGCCAGCAGCCCAGGGGGAAGCTCCTACAATGAGCAGTTCTTC.